This passage covers 20 T cell receptor beta chains from one sample sequenced in a study of vaccination and CD4 T cells after COVID-19. Their recognized antigens are unknown. Treatment reported: roughly 10-day PBMC culture with coronavirus spike peptide pools or control peptides (ViraFEST assay). At the Johns Hopkins FTIC core, DNA taken from cultured CD4+ T cells was sequenced by way of the Oncomine TCR Beta short-read assay. TCRdb reanalysed the PCR reads using MiXCR and keeps one entry per CDR3 protein. The sample lists about 3,700 distinct CDR3 sequences, around 21% occurring once. Sample: CD4+ T cells from blood, cultured in vitro. All receptors derive from a human donor who had recovered from COVID-19.

This clonotype is judged medium-sized. This sequence joins TRBV25-1 and TRBJ1-1; 9 nucleotides align to TRBD1. The germline CDR1 and CDR2 sequences are MGHDK and SYGVNS. Trimming removed 3 bases from V and 6 bases from J; junction bases left unmatched: 8. CDR3 length: 15 amino acids. The CDR3 DNA reads TGTGCCAGCAGTGATATCGACAGGGGGAAATCTGAAGCTTTCTTT. Protein sequence: CASSDIDRGKSEAFF. The full variable domain, rest sourced from reference TRBV25-1 and TRBJ1-1, is EADIYQTPRYLVIGTGKKITLECSQTMGHDKMYWYQQDPGMELHLIHYSYGVNSTEKGDLSSESTVSRIRTEHFPLTLESARPSHTSQYLCASSDIDRGKSEAFFGQGTRLTVV.

The V and J genes are TRBV5-1 and TRBJ2-3; 12 nucleotides match TRBD2. Germline loops: CDR1 SGHRS, CDR2 YFSETQ. This CDR3 has 21 residues. With V trimmed by 3 bases and J by 6 bases, 23 bases remained unmatched. The DNA for the CDR3 is TGCGCCAGCAGCTCGGACCCCTTTAGAAGGGCTAGCGGGGGGGCTGTGGATACGCAGTATTTT. This sequence encodes CASSSDPFRRASGGAVDTQYF.

This clonotype is classed as large. The V gene is TRBV20-1, the J gene TRBJ2-2, with 12 bases lining up with TRBD1. Germline V gene data show CDR1 as DFQATT and CDR2 as SNEGSKA (reference sequence). The J segment lost 4 bases and the V segment lost 6 bases, leaving 6 bases of the junction unmatched. CDR3 length equals 15 residues. The CDR3 loop is CSARGQGALTGELFF. CDR3 coding DNA: TGCAGTGCCAGGGGACAGGGGGCACTCACCGGGGAGCTGTTTTTT.

This clonotype is labeled large. The chain uses TRBV6-5 and TRBJ2-3; D unclear. The CDR3 runs to 11 residues. Germline V gene lookup returns CDR1 MNHEY and CDR2 SVGAGI. V lost 2 bases to trimming and J lost 7 bases, with 4 bases between them. The CDR3 is CASSYGNTQYF. The CDR3 region has the DNA TGTGCCAGCAGTTACGGGAATACGCAGTATTTT.

This clonotype is termed medium-sized. The chain recombines TRBV2 with TRBJ2-5; D could derive from TRBD1 or TRBD2 (5 bases each). The V end was cut by 1 base, the J end by 3 bases, with 15 bases between. CDR3 length equals 16 residues. Germline V gene sequence: CDR1 SNHLY, CDR2 FYNNEI. The CDR3 nucleotides are TGTGCCAGCAGTGAAGGTACGCTACGAGGGGAAGAGACCCAGTACTTC. As protein: CASSEGTLRGEETQYF.

CDR3 bases: TGTGCCACCAGCAGAGGTTTTGGAGCGGGATCAAGCACAGATACGCAGTATTTT. Residues: CATSRGFGAGSSTDTQYF. J is TRBJ2-3 and V is TRBV15; TRBD2 matches 7 bases. There are 18 residues in the CDR3. V shed 1 base and J 0 bases; nucleotides not matched to a gene: 10. The germline gives CDR1 LNHNV, CDR2 YYDKDF (reference sequence).

This chain's CDR3 is CASSKNSGGVTDTQYF. CDR3 DNA: TGTGCCAGCAGCAAAAATAGCGGGGGGGTCACAGATACGCAGTATTTT. The chain combines TRBV7-3 with TRBJ2-3, with 11 bases fitting TRBD2. The CDR3 runs 16 residues. With 5 bases clipped from V and 2 bases from J, the junction kept 6 bases outside the gene matches. Per the germline V gene, CDR1 is SGHTA and CDR2 is FQGTGA.

The sample holds a few counts of this clonotype. The rearrangement joins TRBV20-1 to TRBJ2-7, with D perhaps TRBD2 (7 bases). CDR1 and CDR2 (germline): DFQATT, SNEGSKA (reference sequence). The ends were cut back, 5 bases at V and 0 bases at J, with 20 bases in the middle. This CDR3 has 16 residues. This CDR3 is CSAEGGTKPNSYEQYF. The CDR3 region has the DNA TGCAGTGCTGAGGGGGGGACTAAACCAAACTCCTACGAGCAGTACTTC.

This clonotype is categorized as medium-sized (0.01 to 0.1%). The gene calls are TRBV12-3 or TRBV12-4 and TRBJ1-6, with 9 bases fitting TRBD1. With 6 bases clipped from V and 2 bases from J, the junction kept 5 bases outside the gene matches. This CDR3 is 16 amino acids long. Written as DNA, the CDR3 is TGTGCCAGCAGCCGGGACAGGGCGGCCTATAATTCACCCCTCCACTTT. It translates to CASSRDRAAYNSPLHF.

This clonotype was seen only a few times. The chain joins TRBV5-1 to TRBJ1-1; D gene unclear. CDR1 is SGHRS, CDR2 YFSETQ, per germline. Trimming pared 4 bases from V and 7 bases from J, leaving 23 bases between. This CDR3 has 16 amino acids. CDR3 DNA: TGCGCCAGCAGCCTGGAGTCGGTTCGGATCGGAGGTGAAGCTTTCTTT. This translates into CASSLESVRIGGEAFF. The full variable domain, in which reference TRBV5-1 and TRBJ1-1 provide the parts outside the CDR3, is KAGVTQTPRYLIKTRGQQVTLSCSPISGHRSVSWYQQTPGQGLQFLFEYFSETQRNKGNFPGRFSGRQFSNSRSEMNVSTLELGDSALYLCASSLESVRIGGEAFFGQGTRLTVV.

The CDR3, as DNA: TGTGCCACCAGCGGGGGGGACAGGAGCTCTGGAAACACCATATATTTT. Translated, it gives CATSGGDRSSGNTIYF. The chain is built from TRBV24-1 and TRBJ1-3; 8 bases align to TRBD1. Germline-derived CDR1 and CDR2 are KGHDR and SFDVKD. The CDR3 extends over 16 amino acids. V lost 7 bases and J lost 0; bases outside the gene matches: 7.

Only a few counts were recorded for this clonotype. The rearrangement joins TRBV6-1 to TRBJ1-4, with TRBD1 matching over 8 bases. CDR3 length: 14 amino acids. V gave up 10 bases and J gave up 0 bases; unmatched junction bases: 4. CDR1 is MNHNS and CDR2 is SASEGT in the germline V gene. In DNA, the CDR3 is TGTGCCACAAGGACAGGGTCAACTAATGAAAAACTGTTTTTT. It translates to CATRTGSTNEKLFF.

The rearrangement joins TRBV4-2 to TRBJ2-3; no firm D call. The CDR3 extends over 13 amino acids. The germline gives CDR1 LGHNA, CDR2 YNFKEQ. V lost 4 bases to trimming and J lost 5 bases, with 10 bases between them. CDR3 sequence: CASSRPAGDTQYF. The CDR3 DNA follows: TGTGCCAGCAGCCGCCCAGCCGGAGATACGCAGTATTTT.

By share, this clonotype ranks as large. The chain carries TRBV15 and TRBJ2-2; the match to TRBD2 covers 7 bases. With V trimmed by 1 base and J by 4 bases, 0 bases remained unmatched. CDR3 length equals 14 residues. The germline V gene encodes CDR1 LNHNV and CDR2 YYDKDF (reference sequence). CDR3 DNA sequence: TGTGCCACCAGCAGAGGGGAGGGCACCGGGGAGCTGTTTTTT. It is translated as CATSRGEGTGELFF.

This clonotype rates as large. The genes are TRBV19 and TRBJ1-5; D call uncertain. Germline V gene data show CDR1 as LNHDA and CDR2 as SQIVND (reference sequence). V gave up 4 bases and J gave up 4 bases, with 11 bases separating them. This CDR3 has 14 amino acids. The DNA of the CDR3 is TGTGCCAGTAGTACCCCGGCCTTTAATCAGCCCCAGCATTTT. This codes for CASSTPAFNQPQHF.

This clonotype occurred a few times. J is TRBJ2-5 and V is TRBV11-2; TRBD2 matches at 7 bases. Germline assignment: CDR1 SGHAT and CDR2 FQNNGV. CDR3 size: 15 residues. The trim removed 3 bases at V and 2 bases at J, leaving 6 bases unmatched. The CDR3 sequence: CASSFHGLDQETQYF. CDR3 sequence (DNA): TGTGCCAGCAGCTTCCACGGACTAGATCAAGAGACCCAGTACTTC.

The CDR3 sequence: CAWTTGLVETQYF. The CDR3 coding sequence is TGTGCCTGGACTACGGGACTAGTGGAGACCCAGTACTTC. This chain connects TRBV30 to TRBJ2-5, with TRBD2 matching over 8 bases. The CDR3 is made up of 13 amino acids. Looked up from germline, CDR1 is GTSNPN and CDR2 is SVGIG (reference sequence). V shed 4 bases, J shed 5 bases, and the junction held 6 bases outside the gene matches.

J is TRBJ1-1 and V is TRBV5-1; TRBD1 matches 11 bases. Per germline, CDR1 SGHRS and CDR2 YFSETQ. There are 14 residues in the CDR3. The trim removed 10 bases at V and 4 bases at J, leaving 9 bases unmatched. The CDR3 sequence is CASASGTGGTEAFF. CDR3 in DNA: TGCGCCTCAGCATCCGGGACAGGGGGCACTGAAGCTTTCTTT.

The chain employs TRBV18 and TRBJ1-5; 8 nucleotides match TRBD1. The germline V gene has CDR1 KGHSH and CDR2 LQKENI. V lost 2 bases, J lost 10 bases, and 13 bases stayed unmatched. The CDR3 is 16 residues long. The CDR3 spells CASSPATGARSQPQHF. The CDR3 coding sequence is TGTGCCAGCTCACCAGCGACAGGGGCTCGATCCCAACCCCAGCATTTT.

Within the sample, this clonotype is large. V gene TRBV7-8 combines with J gene TRBJ2-3, with D unresolved. The germline V and J ends were trimmed by 5 bases and 5 bases, with 8 bases remaining between them. The CDR3 is made up of 12 amino acids. Germline V gene lookup returns CDR1 SGHVS and CDR2 FQNEAQ. Here the CDR3 reads CASSPMGDTQYF. The CDR3 DNA sequence: TGTGCCAGCAGCCCAATGGGAGATACGCAGTATTTT.